This is a list of T cell receptor beta chains from one sample in a study of T-cell reconstitution after alpha-beta-depleted transplantation in children. A single record per CDR3 protein comes from TCRdb applying MiXCR to the PCR reads. The sample has over 100,000 distinct CDR3 sequences; 10% are singletons. Sequencing was performed on PBMCs, taken before TCRalphabeta/CD19-depleted stem cell transplant. The source is a boy aged 2 to 9 with acute lymphoblastic leukemia, due to receive a stem cell transplant. Both conserved end residues are part of each CDR3. Each record gives: clone size, D gene, V gene, J gene, CDR3 DNA, CDR3 protein. The D gene is left open where the match is weak. Clone size is stated in some rows and not others, as once, few, many or a class when expanded.

clone size: .; D gene: .; V gene: TRBV29-1; J gene: TRBJ2-1; CDR3 DNA: TGCAGCGTTAGGACAGTCGGGCAGTTCTTC; CDR3 protein: CSVRTVGQFF
clone size: .; D gene: TRBD1; V gene: TRBV5-1; J gene: TRBJ1-1; CDR3 DNA: TGCGCCAGCAGCCATGGACAGGGCGTCACTGAAGCTTTCTTT; CDR3 protein: CASSHGQGVTEAFF
clone size: many; D gene: TRBD2; V gene: TRBV7-8; J gene: TRBJ2-3; CDR3 DNA: TGTGCCAGCAGCTTTCTGGCGGGAGGGGACCATACGCAGTATTTT; CDR3 protein: CASSFLAGGDHTQYF
clone size: few; D gene: TRBD1; V gene: TRBV4-1; J gene: TRBJ2-1; CDR3 DNA: TGCGCCAGCAGCCTGCGCGGGACAGGGGGCTTTGCGGGAGGGGACAATGAGCAGTTCTTC; CDR3 protein: CASSLRGTGGFAGGDNEQFF
clone size: .; D gene: TRBD2; V gene: TRBV14; J gene: TRBJ2-7; CDR3 DNA: TGTGCCAGCAGCCAAGCTAAAGCGGGGTTCTACGAGCAGTACTTC; CDR3 protein: CASSQAKAGFYEQYF
clone size: many; D gene: .; V gene: TRBV20-1; J gene: TRBJ1-5; CDR3 DNA: TGCAGTGCTAGTGAGTGGGCAAGCAATCAGCCCCAGCATTTT; CDR3 protein: CSASEWASNQPQHF
clone size: .; D gene: TRBD1; V gene: TRBV7-2; J gene: TRBJ2-2; CDR3 DNA: TGTGCCAGCAGGGAGGACAGGCTGGGAACCGGGGAGCTGTTTTTT; CDR3 protein: CASREDRLGTGELFF
clone size: .; D gene: TRBD1; V gene: TRBV7-2; J gene: TRBJ1-5; CDR3 DNA: TGTGCCAGCAGCGGTGCCGGGACAGTGATGAATCAGCCCCAGCATTTT; CDR3 protein: CASSGAGTVMNQPQHF
clone size: many; D gene: .; V gene: TRBV18; J gene: TRBJ2-5; CDR3 DNA: TGTGCCAGCTCACCACCAATCCGAGGGGACGAGACCCAGTACTTC; CDR3 protein: CASSPPIRGDETQYF
clone size: many; D gene: .; V gene: TRBV6-5; J gene: TRBJ1-4; CDR3 DNA: TGTGCCAGCAGTTACGGGCCGAGCAGAGAAAAACTGTTTTTT; CDR3 protein: CASSYGPSREKLFF
clone size: many; D gene: TRBD2; V gene: TRBV5-5; J gene: TRBJ2-3; CDR3 DNA: TGTGCCAGCAGCTTGGGACTAGCGGCAGATACGCAGTATTTT; CDR3 protein: CASSLGLAADTQYF
clone size: few; D gene: .; V gene: TRBV18; J gene: TRBJ1-5; CDR3 DNA: TGTGCCAGCTCACCCGGGGGAGCTTATAGCAATCAGCCCCAGCATTTT; CDR3 protein: CASSPGGAYSNQPQHF
clone size: many; D gene: .; V gene: TRBV12-5; J gene: TRBJ2-5; CDR3 DNA: TGTGCTAGTGGTTTGTCGGTCCTAGCAGAAGAGACCCAGTACTTC; CDR3 protein: CASGLSVLAEETQYF
clone size: .; D gene: TRBD2; V gene: TRBV6-2/TRBV6-3; J gene: TRBJ2-5; CDR3 DNA: TGTGCCAGCAGAACCGGGACTAGCCGCGGGACCCAGTACTTC; CDR3 protein: CASRTGTSRGTQYF
clone size: few; D gene: .; V gene: TRBV12-3/TRBV12-4; J gene: TRBJ2-2; CDR3 DNA: TGTGCCAGCAGTCCGGGGACAGCGGGCGGGGAGCTGTTTTTT; CDR3 protein: CASSPGTAGGELFF
clone size: .; D gene: .; V gene: TRBV7-8; J gene: TRBJ2-7; CDR3 DNA: TGTGCCAGCAGATTTCAGGGGGCTAGCGGCATGTACGAGCAGTACTTC; CDR3 protein: CASRFQGASGMYEQYF
clone size: many; D gene: .; V gene: TRBV7-3; J gene: TRBJ1-1; CDR3 DNA: TGTGCCAGCAGCGATCAGATGAACACTGAAGCTTTCTTT; CDR3 protein: CASSDQMNTEAFF
clone size: .; D gene: TRBD2; V gene: TRBV27; J gene: TRBJ2-3; CDR3 DNA: TGTGCCAGCTGGGCTAGCGGGAGACAAGATACGCAGTATTTT; CDR3 protein: CASWASGRQDTQYF
clone size: many; D gene: .; V gene: TRBV6-1; J gene: TRBJ2-7; CDR3 DNA: TGTGCCAGCAGTGAAGCCCCGGGACGTTACTACGAGCAGTACTTC; CDR3 protein: CASSEAPGRYYEQYF
clone size: many; D gene: TRBD2; V gene: TRBV7-2; J gene: TRBJ2-4; CDR3 DNA: TGTGCCAGCAGCTTATCCCCAGGGACTAGCCAAAACATTCAGTACTTC; CDR3 protein: CASSLSPGTSQNIQYF
clone size: .; D gene: TRBD2; V gene: TRBV27; J gene: TRBJ2-5; CDR3 DNA: TGTGCCCCGAATCCCTACGGGACTAGCGGACAAGAGACCCAGTACTTC; CDR3 protein: CAPNPYGTSGQETQYF
clone size: few; D gene: .; V gene: TRBV2; J gene: TRBJ1-5; CDR3 DNA: TGTGCCAGCACCAGGGGATGGAGCAATCAGCCCCAGCATTTT; CDR3 protein: CASTRGWSNQPQHF
clone size: .; D gene: .; V gene: TRBV5-1; J gene: TRBJ1-5; CDR3 DNA: TGCGCCAGCAGCTTGGTCCAGGGAGGACAGCCCCAGCATTTT; CDR3 protein: CASSLVQGGQPQHF
clone size: few; D gene: .; V gene: TRBV5-1; J gene: TRBJ2-1; CDR3 DNA: TGCGCCAGCAGCTTGGTTAGGGGCGAGGGTGAGCAGTTCTTC; CDR3 protein: CASSLVRGEGEQFF
clone size: .; D gene: .; V gene: TRBV6-2/TRBV6-3; J gene: TRBJ1-2; CDR3 DNA: TGTGCCAGCAGTTACTCGGGGGGTCTTCGCGGCTACACCTTC; CDR3 protein: CASSYSGGLRGYTF
clone size: few; D gene: TRBD2; V gene: TRBV5-1; J gene: TRBJ2-7; CDR3 DNA: TGCGCCAGCAGCCCACTAGCGGACTACGAGCAGTACTTC; CDR3 protein: CASSPLADYEQYF
clone size: .; D gene: .; V gene: TRBV5-1; J gene: TRBJ1-2; CDR3 DNA: TGCGCCAGCAGCTTACCTCAGGGGAAAGATGGCTACACCTTC; CDR3 protein: CASSLPQGKDGYTF
clone size: few; D gene: .; V gene: TRBV7-2; J gene: TRBJ2-2; CDR3 DNA: TGTGCCAGCAGCTTACGGGGGGCGCGGGAAAGGGCCGGGGAGCTGTTTTTT; CDR3 protein: CASSLRGARERAGELFF
clone size: .; D gene: TRBD1; V gene: TRBV18; J gene: TRBJ2-1; CDR3 DNA: TGTGCCAGCTCACCAGACTCCGGACAGGGTGAGCAGTTCTTC; CDR3 protein: CASSPDSGQGEQFF
clone size: many; D gene: .; V gene: TRBV5-6; J gene: TRBJ2-3; CDR3 DNA: TGTGCCAGCAGCTTGGCCGGCACAGTTGGATTCGATACGCAGTATTTT; CDR3 protein: CASSLAGTVGFDTQYF